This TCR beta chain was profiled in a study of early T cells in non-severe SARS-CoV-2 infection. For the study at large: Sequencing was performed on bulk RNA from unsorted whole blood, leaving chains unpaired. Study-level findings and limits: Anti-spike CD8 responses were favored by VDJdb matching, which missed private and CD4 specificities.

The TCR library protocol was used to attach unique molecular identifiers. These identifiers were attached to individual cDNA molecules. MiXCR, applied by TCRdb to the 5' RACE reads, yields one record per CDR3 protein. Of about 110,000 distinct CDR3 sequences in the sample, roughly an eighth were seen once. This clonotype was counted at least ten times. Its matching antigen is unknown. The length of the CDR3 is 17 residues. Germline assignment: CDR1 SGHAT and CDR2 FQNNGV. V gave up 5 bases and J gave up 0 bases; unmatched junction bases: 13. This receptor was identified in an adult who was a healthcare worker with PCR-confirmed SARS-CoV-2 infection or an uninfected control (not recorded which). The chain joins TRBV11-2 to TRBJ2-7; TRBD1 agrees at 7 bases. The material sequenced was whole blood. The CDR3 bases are TGTGCCAGCAGCCCGGCTGGGACAGCTGTAGGCTCCTACGAGCAGTACTTC. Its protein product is CASSPAGTAVGSYEQYF.